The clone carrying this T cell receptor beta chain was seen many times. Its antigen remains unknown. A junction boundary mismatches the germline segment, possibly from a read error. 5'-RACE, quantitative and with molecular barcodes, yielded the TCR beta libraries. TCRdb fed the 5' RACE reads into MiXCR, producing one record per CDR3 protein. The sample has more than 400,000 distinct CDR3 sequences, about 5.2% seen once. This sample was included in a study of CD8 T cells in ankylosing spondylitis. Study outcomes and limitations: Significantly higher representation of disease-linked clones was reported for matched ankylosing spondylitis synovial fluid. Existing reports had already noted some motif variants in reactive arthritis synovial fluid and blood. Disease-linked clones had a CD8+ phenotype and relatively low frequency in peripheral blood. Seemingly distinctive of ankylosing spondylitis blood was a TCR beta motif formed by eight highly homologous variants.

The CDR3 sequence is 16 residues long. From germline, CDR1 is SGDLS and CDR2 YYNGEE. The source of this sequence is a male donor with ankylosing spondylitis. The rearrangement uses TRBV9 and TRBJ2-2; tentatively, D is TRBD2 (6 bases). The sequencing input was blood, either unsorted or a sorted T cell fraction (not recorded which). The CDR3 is CASSALTGTPGGKLFF. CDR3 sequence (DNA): TGTGCCAGCAGCGCCCTAACCGGGACTCCGGGCGGGAAGCTGTTTTTT.